This TCR beta chain stems from a study of cytomegalovirus exposure and HLA in healthy donors. Notes on the study in general: There were 150 to 200 TCR beta chains listed as cytomegalovirus-associated. Despite most TCR sequences being rare, some public TCRs occurred in many donors.

A remark on this clone: The antigen remains unidentified. This sample includes further DNA sequences coding for the same CDR3.

While the first cohort had 600 to 750 subjects, the donors belonged to the separate validation cohort of roughly 130 subjects. Clones were sequenced by immunoSEQ multiplex PCR, and TCRdb holds only the in-frame ones, with some missing. Of about 260,000 clones listed, 90% are singletons. V was clipped by 3 bases and J by 3 bases; unmatched bases: 7. The CDR3 runs to 15 residues. Per germline, CDR1 LNHDA and CDR2 SQIVND (reference sequence). This TCR came from a woman younger than 45 in good health and CMV-seronegative. Source material: PBMCs. The rearrangement uses TRBV19 and TRBJ2-7; 8 nucleotides align to TRBD1. The CDR3 loop is CASSITGQGFYEQYF. In DNA form, the CDR3 reads TGTGCCAGTAGTATTACAGGACAGGGTTTCTACGAGCAGTACTTC.